This TCR beta chain is drawn from a study of cytomegalovirus exposure and HLA in healthy donors. Turning to the study itself: The platform used for the 120 or so validation repertoires matched that of the roughly 700 first-cohort repertoires, a later analysis reported.

Only in-frame clones appear in the TCRdb table, and some are missing; sequencing was by immunoSEQ multiplex PCR. The sample holds approximately 240,000 clones, about 89% seen once. The CDR3 is 15 residues long. V was shortened by 0 bases and J by 4 bases, with 12 bases between the two germline ends. CDR1 and CDR2 from the germline V gene are GTSNPN and SVGIG (reference sequence). This TCR was recovered from a woman aged 18-29 years in good health and CMV-seronegative. The sample comprised PBMCs. The J gene is TRBJ1-4, the V gene TRBV30; TRBD1 is a possible D gene (6 bases). The CDR3 spells CAWSVWGHNNEKLFF. The CDR3 DNA is TGTGCCTGGAGTGTATGGGGACATAATAATGAAAAACTGTTTTTT.